This TCR beta chain was identified during a study of T cells in Graves' hyperthyroidism and ophthalmopathy. The table lists this clonotype with a few counts. Amplification of TCR beta CDR3 regions used RNA as the template. With the HTBI primer set, the TCR CDR3 went through a first round of RT-PCR. TCRdb recomputed calls from the multiplex PCR reads with MiXCR, one row per CDR3 protein. Here the sample spans 500,000 to 650,000 distinct CDR3 sequences, about 15% being singletons. V was clipped by 7 bases and J by 3 bases, with 15 bases between them. Per the germline V gene, CDR1 is MNHEY and CDR2 is SVGEGT. The CDR3 spans 14 residues. Stable Graves' hyperthyroidism denoted no ophthalmopathy progression over 18 months.

This TCR derives from a woman aged 40 to 49 with Graves' hyperthyroidism. This chain links TRBV6-2 or TRBV6-3 with TRBJ1-1; D call uncertain. Sequenced input: blood. CDR3 sequence (DNA): TGTGCCAGCAAACTCCCCCAGGAGCACACTGAAGCTTTCTTT. Amino acid sequence: CASKLPQEHTEAFF.